This record looks at one T cell receptor beta chain sequence and its context. Its recognized antigen is unknown. The CDR3 has 15 amino acids, counting the end cysteine and phenylalanine. Only CDR3 DNA is held: 45 bases, read in frame from base 1. Trimmed from V: 8 bases; trimmed from J: 3 bases; junction bases lacking a gene match: 8. CDR1 is given as SEHNR and CDR2 as FQNEAQ, both from the germline V gene (reference sequence). The cohort was made up of approximately 670 healthy bone marrow donors. All cohort members were sampled while nominally healthy, although unrecorded immune exposures were likely present. The donor tested CMV seronegative, placing the donor among the 350 or so seronegative members of the cohort. Every donor gave a peripheral blood sample, and the peripheral blood mononuclear cells from that sample were used for TCR beta sequencing. Genomic DNA was extracted from the blood cell samples with the Qiagen DNeasy Blood Extraction Kit.

To prepare the library, the immunoSEQ multiplex PCR assay was applied. A mixture of 60 forward primers for TCR Vbeta segments and 13 reverse primers for TCR Jbeta segments was used in the multiplex PCR. A multiplex PCR assay on genomic DNA amplified the CDR3 region of rearranged TCR beta genes. The amplified TCR beta libraries were sequenced on the Illumina HiSeq System as 87-base-pair reads. The authors' analysis ran thus. Across the 500 to 750 repertoires, a later analysis counted some 81 million unique TCR beta chains, 9 million to 14 million of which were shared by at least two donors. To remove PCR and sequencing errors, raw reads were error-corrected and collapsed into unique sequences using a nearest-neighbor algorithm that merged closely related sequences. CDR3 sequences were aligned to IMGT reference sequences to assign V, D and J gene segments. For a sequence to be retained, a match of at least six nucleotides to both a V gene segment and a J gene segment was required. Rearrangements were classified as productive when the CDR3 lacked stop codons and remained in frame with V and J, and all other rearrangements were classified as non-productive. CDR3 was defined according to IMGT convention as the region running from the second conserved V-encoded cysteine to the conserved J-encoded phenylalanine. The earlier analysis of about 640 of the donors excluded any sequence lacking an unambiguous match to a single V gene segment. An earlier analysis of almost 600 of the donors classified V segments as functional when productive rearrangements were above 56.7% and as segregating when the standard deviation between donors was above 5%. A statistical classification framework was built to diagnose cytomegalovirus status from the catalog of TCR beta chain sequences. In a later analysis, TCR nucleotide sequences were compared against IMGT/GENE-DB human TR gene sequences so that V and J genes could be assigned. The TCRdist pipeline was used in a later analysis to assign CDR3 sequences and most-parsimonious VDJ recombination scenarios. In a later analysis, each TCR beta chain was defined by its CDR3 amino acid sequence together with its V-gene family, and reads without a unique V-gene family were excluded. A later analysis removed nearly 600 highly shared, low-generation-probability nucleotide sequences to deal with suspected cross-contamination and a sequencing artifact. In a later analysis, a clonal expansion index for each public chain was calculated from normalized within-repertoire ranks of inferred template counts. In a later analysis, generation probabilities were computed with a VDJ recombination model fitted to out-of-frame rearrangements, and the resulting probabilities were checked against IGoR. A later analysis scored TCR-TCR, TCR-HLA and TCR-CMV co-occurrence with hypergeometric tests, applying a repertoire-size bias correction to TCR pairs. To estimate false discovery rates, a later analysis permuted the HLA or CMV assignments 20 times. In a later analysis, co-occurring TCRs were grouped using DBSCAN, and TCRdist sequence similarity was added for clustering within HLA-allele-positive subsets. Co-occurrence clustering excluded repertoires with fewer than 30,000 or more than 120,000 public chains, plus five with anomalous nucleotide sharing. Entries here come from immuneACCESS through TCRdb and include only in-frame sequences with V and J called. Some clones fail to appear in such tables; in the studies checked, an unresolved V gene covers under half of the shortfall, and the cause of the remainder is unknown. V, J and clone size reflect that table, while D and trimming were determined from the DNA. The sample table gives tens of thousands of clones. The top ten hold 2.1% of the sample.

This specimen comes from a study of cytomegalovirus exposure and HLA in healthy donors listed by TCRdb under 2017. About the full investigation: An earlier analysis of some 600 of the donors reported 276 Gb of sequence data and approximately 120 million unique TCR beta sequences obtained from about 170 million T cells. In the later analysis, no new phenotypic data were used to find candidate immune exposures; instead, reliance was placed on TCR beta sequences and their occurrence across donors. The T cell repertoires of roughly 660 subjects were profiled by immunosequencing and related to cytomegalovirus serostatus. The genetic ancestry cluster associated with self-reported Caucasian donors included 65% to 90% of the 300 to 400 genotyped donors. Roughly 5 DR-DQ haplotypes were handled as single units for association and clustering because linkage in the cohort was strong. In a later genetic analysis, genome-wide SNP genotypes for about 65% of the 666 donors were used, and that subset was treated as a discovery cohort. The study aimed to test whether signatures of past pathogen exposure could be identified by cataloging public T cell receptors. HLA typing included class I and class II loci at four-digit resolution. Alongside the repertoire data, information on donor age, sex, ethnicity and CMV serostatus was compiled. In an earlier analysis of 587 of the donors, high-throughput TCR beta sequencing was used to judge whether each TCR beta V gene segment behaved as functional or pseudogenic. The study combined high-throughput TCR immunosequencing, statistical association of individual TCRs with disease status, and machine learning to predict cytomegalovirus infection status. Roughly 300 gigabases of sequencing data and roughly 80 million unique TCR sequences made up an early release that covered around 640 HLA-typed donors. A later analysis re-analyzed previously published TCR beta repertoires from approximately 670 donors and added high-resolution HLA genotyping to study TCR occurrence patterns. Typing coverage differed by locus: A, B, C, DRB1 and DQB1 were typed in roughly 620-630 donors, DQA1 in about 550, DPA1 in nearly 610, and DPB1 in just under 490. Besides the first cohort of roughly 700 subjects, a separate validation cohort made up of about 120 different subjects was used. Every repertoire in the discovery cohort had been generated on one and the same sequencing platform. On average, 235,054 unique TCR beta nucleotide sequences were sequenced per donor among several hundred genotyped donors of the cohort, with roughly 18% of those sequences being non-productive. What the work shows at the level of the full study, not this receptor alone: Because HLA typing was unavailable for some donors at each locus, only the typed subset was used in association tests. Three of the identified cytomegalovirus-associated TCR beta chains were confirmed in vitro to be specific for cytomegalovirus antigens. In an earlier analysis of 500 to 650 of the donors, most TCR beta V segments appeared in productive rearrangements about 87% or about 30% of the time, broadly matching IMGT annotations. Roughly uniform sequencing depth across donors was assumed in presence/absence analyses, although this assumption may not hold. Several of the top co-occurrence clusters appeared to be linked to parvovirus B19, influenza, CMV and Epstein-Barr virus, according to a later analysis. Because counts were too low, seventeen rarely observed V segments, including chromosome 9 orphons, were left out of the earlier analysis of 500 to 750 of the donors. The authors suggested that the approach could potentially be generalized to other disease states and immunological phenotypes. Assigning TCR associations to individual alleles was difficult when HLA alleles, especially DR and DQ, strongly co-occurred. A cluster of highly shared sequence variants was judged likely to be a technical artifact of the sequencing pipeline. Most TCR sequences were observed very rarely across donors, whereas some public TCRs were present in many individuals. The study listed approximately 150 TCR beta chains as associated with cytomegalovirus. The cohort was sequenced for TCR beta chains only, and without alpha or paired-chain data the features that could be detected were limited. In a later genetic analysis, a missense DCLRE1C variant was associated with V-gene and J-gene trimming of TCR beta chains, and the association was replicated in an independent cohort. The classifier was reported to diagnose cytomegalovirus status with high specificity and sensitivity in both the original and validation cohorts. Compared with the roughly 700-donor mean, donors in an Asian-associated ancestry cluster had fewer N-insertions in productive TCRs, according to a later genetic analysis. A further reported finding was that TCR beta sequences accurately predicted the HLA-A and HLA-B alleles for most subjects in the first cohort. Because the 87-base-pair reads could not distinguish some IMGT-functional V segments, including TRBV6-2 and TRBV6-3, those segments were excluded. Linkage disequilibrium might explain the correlated functional status among segregating V segments, but an unknown experimental factor could not be excluded. Immune exposure information for the cohort was limited to CMV serostatus. At a false discovery rate of 0.05, a later analysis linked 15,000 to 20,000 TCR beta sequences to specific HLA alleles. A later analysis found that most CMV-associated TCR beta chains appeared HLA-restricted, with HLA associations seemingly driven largely by CMV exposure. In a later analysis, the rate of TCR association differed among HLA loci, with DRB1 alleles having the most associated TCRs and HLA-C alleles having the fewest. A later analysis found that HLA-associated TCR beta chains were more clonally expanded and had lower generation probabilities than equally common non-associated chains.

This chain joins TRBV7-9 to TRBJ2-7, with TRBD2 matching 12 junction bases. The sequencing sample was made of PBMCs. The sequence derives from a middle-aged woman in good health and CMV-seronegative. CDR3 loop: CASALAGGPSYEQYF. The sequenced DNA: TGTGCCAGCGCCCTAGCGGGAGGGCCGAGCTACGAGCAGTACTTC.